This passage covers 14 T cell receptor beta chains from one sample sequenced in a study of early T cells in non-severe SARS-CoV-2 infection. Via MiXCR, TCRdb re-called the 5' RACE reads, giving one row per CDR3 protein. The table includes roughly 75,000 distinct CDR3 sequences, roughly 12% detected once. Sample: whole blood. The receptor source for this set is an adult who was a healthcare worker with PCR-confirmed SARS-CoV-2 infection or an uninfected control (not recorded which).

The sample holds many counts of this clonotype. J is TRBJ1-1 and V is TRBV5-1; unclear D gene. This CDR3 is built from 16 residues. Per the germline V gene, CDR1 is SGHRS and CDR2 is YFSETQ. V lost 4 bases, J lost 1 base, and 17 bases lay in between. CDR3 sequence reads: CASSRDPITENTEAFF. DNA for the CDR3: TGCGCCAGCAGCCGAGATCCCATTACAGAGAACACTGAAGCTTTCTTT.

The rearrangement joins TRBV10-3 to TRBJ2-3; 9 bases are a match to TRBD2. Germline assignment: CDR1 ENHRY and CDR2 SYGVKD. This CDR3 has 15 residues. The J segment lost 2 bases and the V segment lost 5 bases, leaving 5 bases of the junction unmatched. CDR3 sequence reads: CAISTTSGFTDTQYF. CDR3 nucleotides: TGTGCCATCAGTACGACTAGCGGTTTCACAGATACGCAGTATTTT.

Only a few counts were recorded for this clonotype. The rearrangement joins TRBV10-1 to TRBJ2-1; 8 bases map to TRBD2. Germline trimming cut 10 bases from V and 5 bases from J; bases unmatched to any gene: 10. The CDR3 is 14 amino acids. Germline-derived CDR1 and CDR2 are WNHNN and SYGVQD (reference sequence). DNA of the CDR3: TGCGCCACGTCAAGCGGGAGCGGGGACAATGAGCAGTTCTTC. Amino acids: CATSSGSGDNEQFF.

By share of the sample, this clonotype is medium-sized. This sequence joins TRBV29-1 and TRBJ2-1, with D possibly TRBD2 on 6 matching bases. Trimming took off 4 bases at V and 7 bases at J, with 17 bases between the two ends. This CDR3 is 14 amino acids long. Germline CDR1 SQVTM, CDR2 ANQGSEA. In DNA, the CDR3 is TGCAGCGTTGGCGAGCGGGCGGCATTAAATGAGCAGTTCTTC. Amino acid sequence: CSVGERAALNEQFF.

The chain employs TRBV4-2 and TRBJ1-4, with D possibly matching TRBD1 (6 bases). V was cut by 3 bases and J by 8 bases, with 16 bases left in between. The germline V gene encodes CDR1 LGHNA and CDR2 YNFKEQ. The CDR3 is made up of 15 amino acids. CDR3 protein: CASSQVSGEEEKLFF. The CDR3, as DNA: TGTGCCAGCAGCCAGGTCTCAGGGGAGGAGGAAAAACTGTTTTTT.

This clonotype was recorded a few times. V gene TRBV5-1 combines with J gene TRBJ2-1; unclear D gene. Germline assignment: CDR1 SGHRS and CDR2 YFSETQ. V dropped 0 bases and J dropped 4 bases, with 11 bases sitting between them. This CDR3 has 15 amino acids. The chain's CDR3 is CASSLDSPQYNEQFF. CDR3 nucleotides: TGCGCCAGCAGCTTGGACTCCCCACAGTACAATGAGCAGTTCTTC.

The rearrangement links TRBV28 to TRBJ2-4; D might be TRBD2 (6 bases). The V gene's germline CDR1 is MDHEN and CDR2 SYDVKM. V dropped 4 bases and J dropped 5 bases, with 21 bases sitting between them. This CDR3 region has 17 residues. The CDR3 region is CASSYERGGDPENIQYF. In nucleotides, the CDR3 is TGTGCCAGCAGTTATGAACGCGGAGGGGACCCTGAAAACATTCAGTACTTC.

The chain employs TRBV28 and TRBJ2-7; no reliable D call. CDR1 is MDHEN, CDR2 SYDVKM, per germline. CDR3 length equals 12 residues. The germline V and J ends were trimmed by 10 bases and 6 bases, with 16 bases remaining between them. This chain's CDR3 is CAIFTQALEQYF. Written as DNA, the CDR3 is TGTGCCATCTTTACCCAGGCCCTCGAGCAGTACTTC.

This clonotype was seen a handful of times. The J gene is TRBJ1-1, the V gene TRBV12-5; D ambiguous. The CDR3 extends over 12 amino acids. V lost 1 base and J 6 bases, leaving 6 bases between the germline ends. Germline V gene sequence: CDR1 LGHNT, CDR2 FRNRAP. In DNA, the CDR3 is TGTGCTAGTGGTTTGGACCTCTCTGAAGCTTTCTTT. Its protein is CASGLDLSEAFF.

This clonotype was recorded at least ten times. The chain carries TRBV14 and TRBJ2-1; D gene ambiguous. The CDR3 contains 15 residues. The germline V gene encodes CDR1 SGHDN and CDR2 FVKESK. With 0 bases removed from V and 6 bases from J, the gap between germline ends came to 12 bases. The CDR3 sequence is CASSQDRATINEQFF. CDR3 sequence (DNA): TGTGCCAGCAGCCAAGATAGGGCCACCATCAATGAGCAGTTCTTC.

This clonotype was observed a few times. The chain couples TRBV28 to TRBJ2-6, with TRBD1 identical over 8 bases. Trimming cost V 6 bases and J 1 base; bases outside gene matches: 5. The CDR3 consists of 16 residues. CDR1 and CDR2 from the germline V gene are MDHEN and SYDVKM. DNA of the CDR3: TGTGCCAGCAGACCGGGACAGGCGTCTGGGGCCAACGTCCTGACTTTC. As protein: CASRPGQASGANVLTF.

This clonotype was observed at least ten times. This sequence joins TRBV19 and TRBJ2-1, with TRBD2 matching 7 bases. Germline trimming cut 1 base from V and 3 bases from J; bases unmatched to any gene: 3. The CDR3 length is 15 residues. CDR1 is LNHDA and CDR2 is SQIVND in the germline V gene (reference sequence). CDR3 sequence (DNA): TGTGCCAGTAGTATAGGGGGAGGGATCTACAATGAGCAGTTCTTC. Amino acids: CASSIGGGIYNEQFF.

This clonotype was detected many times. This chain uses TRBV14 with TRBJ2-2; D is tentatively TRBD1 or TRBD2 (5 bases each). The CDR3 is 17 residues long. Trimming took off 5 bases at V and 0 bases at J, with 16 bases between the two ends. Germline CDR1 and CDR2: SGHDN and FVKESK. In nucleotides, the CDR3 is TGTGCCAGCAGCTTTACCGGGACCCTCGCGAACACCGGGGAGCTGTTTTTT. Protein product: CASSFTGTLANTGELFF.

The chain uses TRBV5-4 and TRBJ2-1; the match to TRBD1 covers 9 bases. V was clipped by 2 bases and J by 8 bases; unmatched bases: 5. In germline, CDR1 is SGHNT, CDR2 YYREEE (reference sequence). The CDR3 loop spans 14 amino acids. CDR3 nucleotides: TGTGCCAGCAGCTTTACAGGGGGCTCCGATGAGCAGTTCTTC. Encoded protein: CASSFTGGSDEQFF.